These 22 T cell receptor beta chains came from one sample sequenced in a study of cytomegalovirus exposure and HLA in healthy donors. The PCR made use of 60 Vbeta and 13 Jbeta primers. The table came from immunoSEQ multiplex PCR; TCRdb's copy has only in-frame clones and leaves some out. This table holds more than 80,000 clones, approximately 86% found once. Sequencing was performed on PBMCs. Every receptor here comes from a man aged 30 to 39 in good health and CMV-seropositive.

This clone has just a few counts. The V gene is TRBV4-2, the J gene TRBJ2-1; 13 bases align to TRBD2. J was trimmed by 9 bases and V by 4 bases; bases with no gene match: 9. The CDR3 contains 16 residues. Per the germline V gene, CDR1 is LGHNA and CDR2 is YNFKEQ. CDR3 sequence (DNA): TGTGCCAGCAGCCGCTCCGGGACTAGCGGGATTGGTGAGCAGTTCTTC. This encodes CASSRSGTSGIGEQFF.

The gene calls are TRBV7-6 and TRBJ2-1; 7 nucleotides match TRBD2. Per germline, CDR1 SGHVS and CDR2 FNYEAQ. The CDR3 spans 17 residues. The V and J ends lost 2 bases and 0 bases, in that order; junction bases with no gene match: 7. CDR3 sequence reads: CASSLRPSGSSYNEQFF. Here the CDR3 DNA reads TGTGCCAGCAGCTTACGACCTAGCGGATCCTCCTACAATGAGCAGTTCTTC.

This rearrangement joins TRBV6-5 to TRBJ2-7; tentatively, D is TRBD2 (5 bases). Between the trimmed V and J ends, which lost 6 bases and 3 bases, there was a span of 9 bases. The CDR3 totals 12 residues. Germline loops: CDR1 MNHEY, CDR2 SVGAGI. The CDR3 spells CASSGGYYEQYF. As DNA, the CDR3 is TGTGCCAGCAGCGGAGGCTACTACGAGCAGTACTTC.

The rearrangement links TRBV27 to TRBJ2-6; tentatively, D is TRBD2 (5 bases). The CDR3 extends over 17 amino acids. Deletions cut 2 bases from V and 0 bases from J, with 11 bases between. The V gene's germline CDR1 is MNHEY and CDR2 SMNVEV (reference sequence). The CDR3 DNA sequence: TGTGCCAGCAGTTTAGTCTTTCGGGGCTCTGGGGCCAACGTCCTGACTTTC. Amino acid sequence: CASSLVFRGSGANVLTF. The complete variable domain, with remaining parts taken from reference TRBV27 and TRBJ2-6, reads EAQVTQNPRYLITVTGKKLTVTCSQNMNHEYMSWYRQDPGLGLRQIYYSMNVEVTDKGDVPEGYKVSRKEKRNFPLILESPSPNQTSLYFCASSLVFRGSGANVLTFGAGSRLTVL.

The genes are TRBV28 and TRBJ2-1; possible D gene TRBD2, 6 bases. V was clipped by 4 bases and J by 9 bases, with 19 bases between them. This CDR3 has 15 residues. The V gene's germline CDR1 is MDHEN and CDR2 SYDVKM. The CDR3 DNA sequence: TGTGCCAGCAGTTGGCGGGGAGTAGACCACGGTGAGCAGTTCTTC. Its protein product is CASSWRGVDHGEQFF.

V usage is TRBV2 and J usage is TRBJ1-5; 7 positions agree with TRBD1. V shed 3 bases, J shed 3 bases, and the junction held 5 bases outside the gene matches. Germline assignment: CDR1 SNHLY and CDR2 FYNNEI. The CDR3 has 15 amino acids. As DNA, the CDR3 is TGTGCCAGCAGTGATAGGGGACAGATCAATCAGCCCCAGCATTTT. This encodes CASSDRGQINQPQHF.

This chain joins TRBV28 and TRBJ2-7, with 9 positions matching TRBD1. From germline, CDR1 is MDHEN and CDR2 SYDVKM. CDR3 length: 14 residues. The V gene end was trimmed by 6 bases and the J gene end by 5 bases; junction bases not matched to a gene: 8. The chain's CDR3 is CASRSDRGVHEQYF. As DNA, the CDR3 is TGTGCCAGCAGATCAGACAGGGGGGTTCACGAGCAGTACTTC.

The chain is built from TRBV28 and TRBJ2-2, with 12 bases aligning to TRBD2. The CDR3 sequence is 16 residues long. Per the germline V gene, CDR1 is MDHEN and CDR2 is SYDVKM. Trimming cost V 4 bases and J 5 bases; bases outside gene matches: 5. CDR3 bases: TGTGCCAGCAGTTCCGGACTAGCGGGGAGGACCGGGGAGCTGTTTTTT. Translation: CASSSGLAGRTGELFF.

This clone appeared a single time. DNA of the CDR3: TGTGCCAGCAGCGAATGGACAGGGGGCGGTTATGAGCAGTTCTTC. Translation gives CASSEWTGGGYEQFF. The chain has TRBV9 and TRBJ2-1; 11 nucleotides line up with TRBD1. CDR1 is SGDLS, CDR2 YYNGEE, per germline. V lost 3 bases and J lost 8; bases outside the gene matches: 7. CDR3 size: 15 residues.

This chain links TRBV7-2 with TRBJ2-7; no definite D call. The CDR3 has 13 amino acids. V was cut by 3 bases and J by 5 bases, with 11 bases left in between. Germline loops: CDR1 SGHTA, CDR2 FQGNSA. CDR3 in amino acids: CASSFRSGDEQYF. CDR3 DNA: TGTGCCAGCAGCTTCAGGTCCGGTGACGAGCAGTACTTC.

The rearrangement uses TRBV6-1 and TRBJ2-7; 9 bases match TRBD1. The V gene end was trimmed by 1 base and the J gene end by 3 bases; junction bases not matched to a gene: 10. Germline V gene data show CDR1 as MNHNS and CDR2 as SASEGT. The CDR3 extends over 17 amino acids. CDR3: CASSEVGMGTGNYEQYF. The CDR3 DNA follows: TGTGCCAGCAGTGAAGTGGGGATGGGGACAGGGAACTACGAGCAGTACTTC.

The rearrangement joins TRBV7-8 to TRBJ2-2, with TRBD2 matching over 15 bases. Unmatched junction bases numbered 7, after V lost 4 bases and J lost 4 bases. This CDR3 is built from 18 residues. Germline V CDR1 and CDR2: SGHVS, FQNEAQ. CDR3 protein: CASSSFGLAGGITGELFF. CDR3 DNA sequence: TGTGCCAGCAGCTCCTTCGGACTAGCGGGAGGGATCACCGGGGAGCTGTTTTTT.

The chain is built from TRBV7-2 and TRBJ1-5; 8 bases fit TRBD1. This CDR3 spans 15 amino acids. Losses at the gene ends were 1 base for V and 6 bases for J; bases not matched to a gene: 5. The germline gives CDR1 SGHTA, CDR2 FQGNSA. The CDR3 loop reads CASSLGAGGLQPQHF. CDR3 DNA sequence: TGTGCCAGCAGCTTAGGGGCAGGGGGCCTTCAGCCCCAGCATTTT.

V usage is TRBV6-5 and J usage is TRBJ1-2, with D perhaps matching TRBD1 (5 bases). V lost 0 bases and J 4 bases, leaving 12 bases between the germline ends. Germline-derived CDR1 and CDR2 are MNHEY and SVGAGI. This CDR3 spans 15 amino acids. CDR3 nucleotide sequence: TGTGCCAGCAGTTACTCGGGGGGGGTCGGCTATGGCTACACCTTC. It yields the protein CASSYSGGVGYGYTF.

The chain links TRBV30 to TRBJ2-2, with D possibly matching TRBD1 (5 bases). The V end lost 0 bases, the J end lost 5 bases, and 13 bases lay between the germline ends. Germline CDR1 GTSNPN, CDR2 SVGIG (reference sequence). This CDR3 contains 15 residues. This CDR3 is CAWSVSGSETGELFF. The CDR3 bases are TGTGCCTGGAGTGTATCAGGGTCCGAAACCGGGGAGCTGTTTTTT.

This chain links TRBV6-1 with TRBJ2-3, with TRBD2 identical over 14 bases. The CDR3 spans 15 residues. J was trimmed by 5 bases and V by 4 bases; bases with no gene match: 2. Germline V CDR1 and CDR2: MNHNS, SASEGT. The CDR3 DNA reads TGTGCCAGCAGTGGGACTAGCGGGGGGCTAGATACGCAGTATTTT. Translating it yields CASSGTSGGLDTQYF.

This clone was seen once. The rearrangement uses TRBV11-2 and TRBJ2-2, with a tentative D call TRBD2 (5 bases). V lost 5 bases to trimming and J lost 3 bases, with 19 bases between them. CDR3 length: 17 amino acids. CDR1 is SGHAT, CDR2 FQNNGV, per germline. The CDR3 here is CASSLTGSMGYTGELFF. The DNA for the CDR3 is TGTGCCAGCAGCCTTACGGGGTCTATGGGTTACACCGGGGAGCTGTTTTTT.

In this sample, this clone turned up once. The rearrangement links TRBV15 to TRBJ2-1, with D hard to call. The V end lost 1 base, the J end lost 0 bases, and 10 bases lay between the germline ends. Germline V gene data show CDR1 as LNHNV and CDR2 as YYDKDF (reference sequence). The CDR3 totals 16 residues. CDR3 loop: CATSRGPVSSYNEQFF. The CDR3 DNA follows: TGTGCCACCAGCAGAGGCCCGGTGAGCTCCTACAATGAGCAGTTCTTC.

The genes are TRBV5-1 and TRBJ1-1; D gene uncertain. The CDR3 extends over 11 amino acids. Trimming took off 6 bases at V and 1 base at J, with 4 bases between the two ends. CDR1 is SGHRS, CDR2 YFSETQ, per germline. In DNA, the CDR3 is TGCGCCAGCACGGGGAACACTGAAGCTTTCTTT. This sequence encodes CASTGNTEAFF.

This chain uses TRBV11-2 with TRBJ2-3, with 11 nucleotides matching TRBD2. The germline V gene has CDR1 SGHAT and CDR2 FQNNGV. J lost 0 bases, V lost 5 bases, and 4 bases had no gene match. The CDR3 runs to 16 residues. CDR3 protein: CASSLWTSGSTDTQYF. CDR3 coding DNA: TGTGCCAGCAGCCTGTGGACTAGCGGGAGCACAGATACGCAGTATTTT. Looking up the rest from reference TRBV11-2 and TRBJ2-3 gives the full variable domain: EAGVAQSPRYKIIEKRQSVAFWCNPISGHATLYWYQQILGQGPKLLIQFQNNGVVDDSQLPKDRFSAERLKGVDSTLKIQPAKLEDSAVYLCASSLWTSGSTDTQYFGPGTRLTVL.

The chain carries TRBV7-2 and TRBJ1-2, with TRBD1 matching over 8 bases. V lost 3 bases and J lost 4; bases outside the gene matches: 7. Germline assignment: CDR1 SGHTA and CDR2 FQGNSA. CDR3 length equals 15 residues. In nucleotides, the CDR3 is TGTGCCAGCAGCTTGCTATCAGGGGGCGGCTATGGCTACACCTTC. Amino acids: CASSLLSGGGYGYTF.

The CDR3 coding sequence is TGTGCCAGCAGTTTAGGGACATCTATAGCCAAAAACATTCAGTACTTC. Amino acid sequence: CASSLGTSIAKNIQYF. The chain links TRBV28 to TRBJ2-4, with D perhaps matching TRBD1 (6 bases). CDR1 is MDHEN and CDR2 is SYDVKM in the germline V gene. The V end was cut by 2 bases, the J end by 0 bases, with 11 bases between. The CDR3 contains 16 residues.